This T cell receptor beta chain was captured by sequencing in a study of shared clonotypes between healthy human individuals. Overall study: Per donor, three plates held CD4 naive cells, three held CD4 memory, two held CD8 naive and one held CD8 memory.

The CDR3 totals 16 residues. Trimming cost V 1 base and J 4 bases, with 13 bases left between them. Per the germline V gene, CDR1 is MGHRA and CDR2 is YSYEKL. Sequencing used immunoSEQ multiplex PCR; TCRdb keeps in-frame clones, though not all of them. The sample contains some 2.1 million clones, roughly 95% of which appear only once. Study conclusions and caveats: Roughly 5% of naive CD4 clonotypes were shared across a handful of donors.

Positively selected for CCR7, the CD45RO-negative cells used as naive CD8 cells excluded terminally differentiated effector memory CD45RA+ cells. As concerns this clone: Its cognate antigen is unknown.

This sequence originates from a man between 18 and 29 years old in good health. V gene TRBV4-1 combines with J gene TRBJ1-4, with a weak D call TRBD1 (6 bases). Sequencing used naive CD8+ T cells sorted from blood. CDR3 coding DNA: TGCGCCAGCAGCCAAGCGGTGGGACAAGTTAATGAAAAACTGTTTTTT. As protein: CASSQAVGQVNEKLFF.